The 24 T cell receptor beta chains below all came from one sample that was sequenced in a study of blood T cell repertoires in COVID-19. The assay was immunoSEQ multiplex PCR, and TCRdb's table has in-frame clones only and misses some. The sample consists of approximately 110,000 clones, around 70% of them appearing once. Material: peripheral blood. The receptors were sampled from a man older than 75 with COVID-19, enrolled during active disease.

The V and J genes are TRBV19 and TRBJ2-2, with 8 bases that match TRBD2. Germline CDR1 and CDR2: LNHDA and SQIVND (reference sequence). The CDR3 sequence is 18 residues long. Trimming took 5 bases from V and 2 from J; bases not matched to a gene: 13. The chain's CDR3 is CASSPFREGLSNTGELFF. The CDR3 DNA sequence: TGTGCCAGTAGTCCCTTTCGGGAGGGCCTCTCTAACACCGGGGAGCTGTTTTTT.

The chain carries TRBV6-2 or TRBV6-3 and TRBJ1-1; weak D call: TRBD1 (5 bases). CDR1 and CDR2 from the germline V gene are MNHEY and SVGEGT. V was cut by 2 bases and J by 5 bases, with 12 bases left in between. CDR3 length: 14 amino acids. CDR3 protein: CASSYEEGWTEAFF. DNA of the CDR3: TGTGCCAGCAGTTACGAGGAGGGGTGGACTGAAGCTTTCTTT.

The CDR3 region is CASSQDRGADYGYTF. CDR3 coding DNA: TGCGCCAGCAGCCAAGACCGGGGGGCTGACTATGGCTACACCTTC. The chain is built from TRBV4-1 and TRBJ1-2; TRBD1 might be the D (6 bases). Trimming took 0 bases from V and 3 from J, leaving 11 bases between them. This CDR3 comprises 15 residues. The V gene's germline CDR1 is MGHRA and CDR2 YSYEKL.

The rearrangement joins TRBV19 to TRBJ1-1, with TRBD1 matching 9 bases. The junction had 9 bases not matched to a gene; V was cut back by 5 bases and J by 8 bases. The CDR3 loop spans 14 amino acids. Germline CDR1 reads LNHDA; CDR2 reads SQIVND (reference sequence). This chain's CDR3 is CASSRDRESPEAFF. CDR3 nucleotides: TGTGCCAGTAGTCGGGACAGGGAGTCCCCCGAAGCTTTCTTT. The entire variable domain, with the rest obtained from reference TRBV19 and TRBJ1-1, is as follows: DGGITQSPKYLFRKEGQNVTLSCEQNLNHDAMYWYRQDPGQGLRLIYYSQIVNDFQKGDIAEGYSVSREKKESFPLTVTSAQKNPTAFYLCASSRDRESPEAFFGQGTRLTVV.

J is TRBJ1-2 and V is TRBV2; 9 bases line up with TRBD1. CDR1 is SNHLY, CDR2 FYNNEI, per germline. The CDR3 totals 13 residues. The trim removed 5 bases at V and 7 bases at J, leaving 5 bases unmatched. CDR3 coding DNA: TGTGCCAGCAGTCCGGGACAGGGCATTGGCTACACCTTC. Translating it yields CASSPGQGIGYTF.

The chain couples TRBV4-2 to TRBJ2-1; unclear D gene. Germline assignment: CDR1 LGHNA and CDR2 YNFKEQ. The V and J ends lost 4 bases and 7 bases respectively, with 14 bases between them. The CDR3 is made up of 14 amino acids. The CDR3 DNA sequence: TGTGCCAGCAGCCCTTCTCTCCCTAGGAATGAGCAGTTCTTC. Amino acid sequence: CASSPSLPRNEQFF.

This clone came up once. V gene TRBV5-8 combines with J gene TRBJ1-4, with 8 bases aligning to TRBD1. CDR3 length: 16 residues. Germline loops: CDR1 SGHTS, CDR2 YDEGEE. The V segment lost 0 bases and the J segment 3 bases; nucleotides outside the gene matches: 4. CDR3 residues: CASSLDLQGANEKLFF. The CDR3, as DNA: TGTGCCAGCAGCTTGGACCTACAGGGGGCTAATGAAAAACTGTTTTTT.

V usage is TRBV11-2 and J usage is TRBJ2-4; TRBD2 matches 14 bases. CDR3 size: 18 residues. After removal of 4 bases from V and 3 bases from J, the junction contained 8 bases not matched to a gene. The germline V gene encodes CDR1 SGHAT and CDR2 FQNNGV. The CDR3 is CASSSTSGRDSGKNIQYF. Written as DNA, the CDR3 is TGTGCCAGCAGCTCGACTAGCGGGAGGGATAGCGGCAAAAACATTCAGTACTTC.

The J gene is TRBJ2-1, the V gene TRBV6-5, with 14 positions matching TRBD2. V lost 6 bases and J lost 8; bases outside the gene matches: 6. Germline lookup yields CDR1 MNHEY and CDR2 SVGAGI. This CDR3 is built from 15 residues. For the CDR3, the DNA is TGTGCCAGCAGCCGACTAGCGGGAGGGCCCTATGAGCAGTTCTTC. It is translated as CASSRLAGGPYEQFF.

The chain carries TRBV5-4 and TRBJ1-2, with TRBD1 identical over 9 bases. From germline, CDR1 is SGHNT and CDR2 YYREEE (reference sequence). V was clipped by 3 bases and J by 8 bases; unmatched bases: 11. This CDR3 has 15 residues. The CDR3 loop is CASSSPPGQGFGYTF. The CDR3 DNA sequence: TGTGCCAGCAGCTCCCCTCCGGGACAGGGTTTCGGCTACACCTTC.

This chain links TRBV10-3 with TRBJ1-2; TRBD1 aligns across 10 bases. This CDR3 is built from 12 residues. Germline CDR1 is ENHRY and CDR2 is SYGVKD. Trimming cost V 3 bases and J 10 bases; bases outside gene matches: 2. This CDR3 is CAISDGTGDYTF. CDR3 DNA: TGTGCCATCAGTGACGGGACAGGGGACTACACCTTC.

The CDR3 sequence: CASSLGKGLAFRRAQYF. The CDR3 DNA sequence: TGTGCCAGCAGTTTGGGGAAGGGACTAGCCTTTCGTCGTGCGCAGTATTTT. This chain connects TRBV27 to TRBJ2-3; 9 bases map to TRBD2. The germline V gene encodes CDR1 MNHEY and CDR2 SMNVEV (reference sequence). CDR3 size: 17 residues. V trimming: 3 bases; J trimming: 10 bases; junction bases outside the gene matches: 17.

The CDR3 spells CATSDPSGTSGYNEQFF. The CDR3 DNA reads as TGTGCCACCAGTGATCCCTCCGGGACTAGCGGTTACAATGAGCAGTTCTTC. This chain links TRBV24-1 with TRBJ2-1; 11 nucleotides agree with TRBD2. The trim removed 3 bases at V and 4 bases at J, leaving 7 bases unmatched. The germline gives CDR1 KGHDR, CDR2 SFDVKD. The CDR3 extends over 17 amino acids.

This chain uses TRBV19 with TRBJ1-5; 9 bases map to TRBD1. With 3 bases clipped from V and 1 base from J, the junction kept 10 bases outside the gene matches. CDR3 length: 18 amino acids. The germline gives CDR1 LNHDA, CDR2 SQIVND (reference sequence). CDR3 loop: CASSIGTGYGISNQPQHF. DNA of the CDR3: TGTGCCAGTAGTATTGGGACAGGGTACGGAATAAGCAATCAGCCCCAGCATTTT.

The chain uses TRBV6-5 and TRBJ2-1, with 7 bases matching TRBD1. Germline lookup yields CDR1 MNHEY and CDR2 SVGAGI. J was trimmed by 2 bases and V by 6 bases; bases with no gene match: 4. The length of the CDR3 is 14 residues. The CDR3 sequence is CASSSGQAYNEQFF. The DNA for the CDR3 is TGTGCCAGCAGCTCAGGACAGGCCTACAATGAGCAGTTCTTC.

This clone occurred once. The CDR3 nucleotides read TGTGCCAGCAGTCCCGGGGGGACAAGGGCCAACGTCCTGACTTTC. This codes for CASSPGGTRANVLTF. The chain uses TRBV6-6 and TRBJ2-6; tentative D call: TRBD2 (7 bases). V lost 5 bases and J lost 5, with 13 bases in between. The V gene's germline CDR1 is MNHNY and CDR2 SVGAGI (reference sequence). The CDR3 runs 15 residues.

As DNA, the CDR3 is TGTGCCAGCAGCCAGTTGGGCGGGAGAGCCCAAGAGACCCAGTACTTC. It translates to CASSQLGGRAQETQYF. The chain combines TRBV14 with TRBJ2-5; 7 positions agree with TRBD2. V dropped 3 bases and J dropped 1; count of bases not matched to a gene: 8. The CDR3 has 16 amino acids. The germline gives CDR1 SGHDN, CDR2 FVKESK.

The J gene is TRBJ2-3, the V gene TRBV11-2; 8 positions match TRBD2. The CDR3 has 15 residues. The germline V gene has CDR1 SGHAT and CDR2 FQNNGV. Trimming at V came to 5 bases and at J to 2 bases, leaving 6 bases not matched to a gene. DNA for the CDR3: TGTGCCAGCAGCGCACGGGAGGGCTCCACAGATACGCAGTATTTT. Protein sequence: CASSAREGSTDTQYF.

Only one count was recorded for this clone. The chain recombines TRBV29-1 with TRBJ1-1, with TRBD1 identical over 7 bases. The CDR3 is 14 residues long. J gave up 0 bases and V 6 bases, and 7 bases lay outside the gene matches. Germline V gene sequence: CDR1 SQVTM, CDR2 ANQGSEA. Here the CDR3 DNA reads TGCAGCGTGGAACGGGACAGCCTGAACACTGAAGCTTTCTTT. Encoded protein: CSVERDSLNTEAFF. Full variable domain (rest looked up from reference TRBV29-1 and TRBJ1-1): SAVISQKPSRDICQRGTSLTIQCQVDSQVTMMFWYRQQPGQSLTLIATANQGSEATYESGFVIDKFPISRPNLTFSTLTVSNMSPEDSSIYLCSVERDSLNTEAFFGQGTRLTVV.

J is TRBJ2-7 and V is TRBV2; 11 nucleotides agree with TRBD1. The CDR3 has 14 residues. The V and J ends lost 6 bases and 3 bases, in that order; junction bases with no gene match: 4. Germline V CDR1 and CDR2: SNHLY, FYNNEI. The CDR3 DNA follows: TGTGCCAGCAGCGCCGGGACAGGGGGCTACGAGCAGTACTTC. This gives the protein CASSAGTGGYEQYF.

The rearrangement links TRBV6-2 or TRBV6-3 to TRBJ2-3; possibly TRBD2 for D (6 bases). The V gene's germline CDR1 is MNHEY and CDR2 SVGEGT. Between the trimmed V and J ends, which lost 6 bases and 1 base, there was a span of 11 bases. The CDR3 runs to 14 residues. The CDR3 coding sequence is TGTGCCAGCAGCGGCGGGATCCGCACAGATACGCAGTATTTT. This sequence encodes CASSGGIRTDTQYF.

This sequence joins TRBV2 and TRBJ2-1, with 10 bases lining up with TRBD2. The germline gives CDR1 SNHLY, CDR2 FYNNEI. The CDR3 has 15 residues. The V and J ends lost 3 bases and 6 bases, in that order; junction bases with no gene match: 5. The CDR3 is CASSEEIAGGNEQFF. CDR3 sequence (DNA): TGTGCCAGCAGTGAGGAAATAGCGGGAGGCAATGAGCAGTTCTTC.

V gene TRBV7-9 combines with J gene TRBJ2-6; 7 nucleotides match TRBD1. CDR3 length equals 14 residues. J gave up 9 bases and V 2 bases, and 4 bases lay outside the gene matches. Germline-derived CDR1 and CDR2 are SEHNR and FQNEAQ (reference sequence). The CDR3 reads CASSLRQGDNVLTF. The DNA for the CDR3 is TGTGCCAGCAGCTTACGACAGGGCGACAACGTCCTGACTTTC.

The V gene is TRBV5-1, the J gene TRBJ1-1; TRBD1 matches 11 bases. The V and J ends lost 4 bases and 6 bases, in that order; junction bases with no gene match: 8. This CDR3 comprises 15 residues. Germline loops: CDR1 SGHRS, CDR2 YFSETQ. Written as DNA, the CDR3 is TGCGCCAGCAGCAGTTCCTCGGGACAGGGGGCTGAAGCTTTCTTT. It translates to CASSSSSGQGAEAFF.